A selection of T cell receptor beta chains follows, all from one sample in a study of T-cell reconstitution after alpha-beta-depleted transplantation in children. TCRdb re-called the PCR reads through MiXCR, storing one row per CDR3 protein. Of roughly 200,000 distinct CDR3 sequences in the sample, less than 15% were seen once. Sample: PBMCs from the stem cell graft donor, taken from the stem cell graft. The receptor source for this set is a human donor who donated a stem cell graft to a child with acute lymphoblastic leukemia. Each CDR3 is given with its conserved first and last residue. The D gene is left open where the match is weak. Rows may omit the clone size; those that give it use once, few, many or a size class.

DNA,CDR3,V,D,size,J
TGTGCCAGCAGCCTACCAGTCGCAACTAATGAAAAACTGTTTTTT,CASSLPVATNEKLFF,TRBV6-1,-,few,TRBJ1-4
TGTGCCAGCAGTTCCCGGGACAGGGGCACAGATACGCAGTATTTT,CASSSRDRGTDTQYF,TRBV27,TRBD1,many,TRBJ2-3
TGTGCCATCAGTGAAGAAGTCACGCAGTATTTT,CAISEEVTQYF,TRBV10-3,-,many,TRBJ2-3
TGTGCCAGCAGCCCCACGTACAGGGGTGCCCGGAATGAGCAGTTCTTC,CASSPTYRGARNEQFF,TRBV5-6,TRBD1,many,TRBJ2-1
TGTGCCAGCAGTTCACCGGGAGGAGTAACAGATACGCAGTATTTT,CASSSPGGVTDTQYF,TRBV12-3/TRBV12-4,TRBD2,many,TRBJ2-3
TGTGCCAGCATGAGGAAAGACCAAGAGACCCAGTACTTC,CASMRKDQETQYF,TRBV28,-,many,TRBJ2-5
TGTGCCAGCAGCTTTTACACTAGCGGGAGTTACGAGCAGTACTTC,CASSFYTSGSYEQYF,TRBV7-2,TRBD2,few,TRBJ2-7
TGTGCCAGCAGCCAAGCTTATAATTCACCCCTCCACTTT,CASSQAYNSPLHF,TRBV4-2,-,many,TRBJ1-6
TGTGCCAGCAGTAGAGGGGGGGGCGTGAAAAGCTCCTACAATGAGCAGTTCTTC,CASSRGGGVKSSYNEQFF,TRBV25-1,-,many,TRBJ2-1
TGTGCCAGCAGCTTGGGACCGGAGGCGAGGGAGCAGTACTTC,CASSLGPEAREQYF,TRBV5-6,-,many,TRBJ2-7
TGTGCCAGCAGCTTAGTTAGGTGGGGCTACGACCAGTACTTC,CASSLVRWGYDQYF,TRBV7-2,-,-,TRBJ2-7
TGCAGCGTTGATGAGGGGAGGGGTTCACCCCTCCACTTT,CSVDEGRGSPLHF,TRBV29-1,-,many,TRBJ1-6
TGTGCCAGCAGACGATACCACGGCGCTGAAGCTTTCTTT,CASRRYHGAEAFF,TRBV12-3/TRBV12-4,-,-,TRBJ1-1
TGTGCCAGCAGTTTATACACAGGCCCCTACGAGCAGTACTTC,CASSLYTGPYEQYF,TRBV27,-,many,TRBJ2-7
TGCAGTGCTAGATTGGGAGGTGGGCGCGAGCAGTACTTC,CSARLGGGREQYF,TRBV20-1,-,few,TRBJ2-7
TGCGCCAGCAGCTTGATACCGGGAAATTCTGGAAACACCATATATTTT,CASSLIPGNSGNTIYF,TRBV5-1,-,many,TRBJ1-3
TGTGCCAGCAGTTTTTTGACCGAACTAGGGAACACCGAGACCCAGTACTTC,CASSFLTELGNTETQYF,TRBV28,-,-,TRBJ2-5
TGTGCCAGCAGCCAATTCCGGGACAGCATAGCCAAAAACATTCAGTACTTC,CASSQFRDSIAKNIQYF,TRBV12-3/TRBV12-4,TRBD1,many,TRBJ2-4
TGCGCCAGCAGCTTGGCCGGTTCTAGCGCAAGCGAGCAGTTCTTC,CASSLAGSSASEQFF,TRBV5-1,-,-,TRBJ2-1
TGCGCCAGCAGAGTGGGACAGGGAAAAGGCTACGAGCAGTACTTC,CASRVGQGKGYEQYF,TRBV5-1,TRBD1,many,TRBJ2-7
TGTGCCAGCAGCGGGGGGGGGACTAGCGGCTACAATGAGCAGTTCTTC,CASSGGGTSGYNEQFF,TRBV7-2,TRBD2,few,TRBJ2-1
TGTGCCAGCAGCGGGTTTTGGATTTACGGAAACACCATATATTTT,CASSGFWIYGNTIYF,TRBV25-1,-,-,TRBJ1-3
TGCGCCAGCAGCCCCCAGGGGGGACAGGGTTTCTTTGGGTCCGAGCAGTACTTC,CASSPQGGQGFFGSEQYF,TRBV4-1,TRBD1,many,TRBJ2-7
TGTGCCGTTGGGGGGGATTCTAACTATGGCTACACCTTC,CAVGGDSNYGYTF,TRBV28,-,many,TRBJ1-2
TGCGCCAGCAGCTTGGATGCCGAGCAGTACTTC,CASSLDAEQYF,TRBV5-1,-,-,TRBJ2-7
TGCGCCAGCAGCTCGGGGGGACTAGCGGACAATGAGCAGTTCTTC,CASSSGGLADNEQFF,TRBV5-1,TRBD2,many,TRBJ2-1
TGTGCCAGCAGTCTCCGGGACAGGCTCTACGAGCAGTACTTC,CASSLRDRLYEQYF,TRBV28,TRBD1,many,TRBJ2-7
TGTGCCTGTTCCCCTTTTTTACAGAGGGCTGAAGCTTTCTTT,CACSPFLQRAEAFF,TRBV30,-,few,TRBJ1-1
TGCAGTGTCCGTAATCCAAACGACAGGGGGCCGGGGGATACGCAGTATTTT,CSVRNPNDRGPGDTQYF,TRBV20-1,TRBD1,many,TRBJ2-3
TGTGCCAGCAGTCCAGCGGGAGGAGATGTTGGATTGAGCACAGATACGCAGTATTTT,CASSPAGGDVGLSTDTQYF,TRBV12-3/TRBV12-4,TRBD2,many,TRBJ2-3
TGTGCCAGCAGCGCCGGATCTTTACACTCTGGAAACACCATATATTTT,CASSAGSLHSGNTIYF,TRBV9,-,many,TRBJ1-3
TGTGCCAGCAGCTTCTCCCCCGGACAGGGGGCCTTCGATACGCAGTATTTT,CASSFSPGQGAFDTQYF,TRBV7-9,TRBD1,many,TRBJ2-3
TGTGCCAGCAGTTTTAGAGGGAGGGGCGGGCTGTTTTTT,CASSFRGRGGLFF,TRBV27,TRBD2,many,TRBJ2-2
TGTGCCAGCAGCTTAGAGGCAGGGGGCCCCTACGAGCAGTACTTC,CASSLEAGGPYEQYF,TRBV7-9,TRBD1,many,TRBJ2-7
TGTGCCAGCAGGCAGGGGGCTGGCACCGGGGAGCTGTTTTTT,CASRQGAGTGELFF,TRBV27,TRBD1,many,TRBJ2-2
TGCAGTGCTAGAGGCCGGGACATCCTACGCGGGGCATTCTCCTACGAGCAGTACTTC,CSARGRDILRGAFSYEQYF,TRBV20-1,-,many,TRBJ2-7
TGTGCCAGCAGCCCCGGACAGCGCTATGGCTACACCTTC,CASSPGQRYGYTF,TRBV6-1,-,few,TRBJ1-2
TGCAGTGCAAGCGGACCGAGGGCCAAAAACATTCAGTACTTC,CSASGPRAKNIQYF,TRBV20-1,-,-,TRBJ2-4
TGTGCCAGCAGCTTAGGGACTAGCGGGACGACTTCGGGAGAGACCCAGTACTTC,CASSLGTSGTTSGETQYF,TRBV11-2,TRBD2,many,TRBJ2-5
TGTGCCAGCAGCGGCCCGAGGAAGGGACAGGGCACAGATACGCAGTATTTT,CASSGPRKGQGTDTQYF,TRBV12-3/TRBV12-4,TRBD1,many,TRBJ2-3